Each of the 12 T cell receptor beta chains below was sequenced from the same sample in a study of regulatory T cells in long-lasting Graves disease. To make TCR beta libraries, researchers used iRepertoire HTBI primers and Arm-PCR of CDR3 regions. MiXCR, applied by TCRdb to the multiplex PCR reads, yields one record per CDR3 protein. The data show 450,000 to 600,000 distinct CDR3 sequences, roughly 14% seen once. Stated time point: newly diagnosed GD, antithyroid drugs for less than 3 months. The TCR library was made from RNA extracted from PBMCs. These data were also filed under a second study, of T cells in Graves' hyperthyroidism and ophthalmopathy.

Sequenced here: peripheral blood mononuclear cells (PBMCs), sampled at new diagnosis, from a patient treated with antithyroid drugs. These receptors originate from a man aged 25-45 years with Graves disease.

This clonotype was detected ten times or more. V usage is TRBV24-1 and J usage is TRBJ2-5; no reliable D call. Per the germline V gene, CDR1 is KGHDR and CDR2 is SFDVKD. The CDR3 spans 12 residues. The V end was cut by 4 bases, the J end by 5 bases, with 7 bases between. The CDR3 loop reads CATSEGYETQYF. Here the CDR3 DNA reads TGTGCCACCAGTGAGGGGTATGAGACCCAGTACTTC.

On this clonotype: Possible read error: a much larger clone is one base away. Here the CDR3 reads CASSLTGRELLDTQYF. The DNA for the CDR3 is TGTGCCAGCAGCCTAACGGGGCGGGAGTTGTTAGATACGCAGTATTTT. The chain couples TRBV7-2 to TRBJ2-3, with 7 bases lining up with TRBD2. The J segment lost 5 bases and the V segment lost 5 bases, leaving 13 bases of the junction unmatched. Germline assignment: CDR1 SGHTA and CDR2 FQGNSA. The CDR3 runs to 16 residues.

This clonotype was detected ten times or more. The chain employs TRBV2 and TRBJ2-1; D remains ambiguous. Trimming removed 0 bases at V and 9 bases at J, with 9 bases between. The germline V gene has CDR1 SNHLY and CDR2 FYNNEI. CDR3 length equals 13 residues. The CDR3 sequence: CASSEAGYPEQFF. As DNA, the CDR3 is TGTGCCAGCAGTGAAGCGGGCTATCCTGAGCAGTTCTTC.

The sample holds many counts of this clonotype. The chain links TRBV30 to TRBJ1-2, with TRBD1 matching over 8 bases. The CDR3 is made up of 15 amino acids. The V gene end was trimmed by 2 bases and the J gene end by 4 bases; junction bases not matched to a gene: 9. Germline V CDR1 and CDR2: GTSNPN, SVGIG (reference sequence). CDR3 residues: CAWSLTGVPAYGYTF. As DNA, the CDR3 is TGTGCCTGGAGTTTGACAGGGGTCCCTGCCTATGGCTACACCTTC.

This clonotype occurred a few times. This chain uses TRBV15 with TRBJ2-5; perhaps TRBD2 as D (6 bases). Trimming cost V 5 bases and J 5 bases, with 12 bases left between them. Germline V gives CDR1 LNHNV, CDR2 YYDKDF (reference sequence). This CDR3 has 13 amino acids. CDR3: CATSQGGVETQYF. In nucleotides, the CDR3 is TGTGCCACCAGCCAAGGAGGGGTCGAGACCCAGTACTTC.

Only a few counts were recorded for this clonotype. This chain uses TRBV6-2 or TRBV6-3 with TRBJ2-3, with no clear D. The CDR3 runs to 14 residues. Between the trimmed V and J ends, which lost 6 bases and 2 bases, there was a span of 12 bases. Germline V gene sequence: CDR1 MNHEY, CDR2 SVGEGT. CDR3 coding DNA: TGTGCCAGCAGGGAGAATTGGGACACAGATACGCAGTATTTT. Its translation is CASRENWDTDTQYF.

This clonotype was seen a handful of times. The chain links TRBV7-7 to TRBJ1-2, with 10 bases aligning to TRBD1. The CDR3 consists of 14 residues. V was clipped by 10 bases and J by 8 bases; unmatched bases: 13. Looked up from germline, CDR1 is SSHAT and CDR2 is FNYEAQ (reference sequence). The CDR3 sequence: CATTRMTGGGGYTF. The DNA for the CDR3 is TGTGCCACCACCCGAATGACAGGGGGCGGGGGCTACACCTTC. The variable domain in full, with the rest retrieved from reference TRBV7-7 and TRBJ1-2, is GAGVSQSPRYKVTKRGQDVTLRCDPISSHATLYWYQQALGQGPEFLTYFNYEAQPDKSGLPSDRFSAERPEGSISTLTIQRTEQRDSAMYRCATTRMTGGGGYTFGSGTRLTVV.

This clonotype appeared many times. The rearrangement uses TRBV6-1 and TRBJ2-1; D is ambiguous. CDR1 and CDR2 (germline): MNHNS, SASEGT. The CDR3 loop spans 14 amino acids. Trimming removed 4 bases from V and 6 bases from J, with 13 bases in between. Written as DNA, the CDR3 is TGTGCCAGCAGTGGATTCTTCCTGGGCAATGAGCAGTTCTTC. Protein product: CASSGFFLGNEQFF.

The CDR3 spells CSASRAGLAYEQYF. Here the CDR3 DNA reads TGCAGTGCTAGCCGGGCGGGGTTAGCCTACGAGCAGTACTTC. V is TRBV20-1 and J is TRBJ2-7; tentatively, D is TRBD2 (6 bases). The CDR3 length is 14 residues. V was trimmed by 3 bases and J by 2 bases, leaving 14 bases between them. Germline V gives CDR1 DFQATT, CDR2 SNEGSKA (reference sequence).

For this clonotype: A much more abundant neighbour one base away suggests this may be a read error. The chain has TRBV20-1 and TRBJ1-2; D unresolved. The CDR3 runs to 13 residues. Germline CDR1 reads DFQATT; CDR2 reads SNEGSKA (reference sequence). The V gene lost 6 bases and the J gene lost 7 bases, with 18 bases spanning the gap. CDR3: CSATGFGSCGYTF. Here the CDR3 DNA reads TGCAGTGCGACCGGCTTCGGGAGCTGTGGCTACACCTTC.

With respect to this clonotype: A far larger clone differs by one base, so this is likely a read error. This sequence joins TRBV2 and TRBJ2-1; a weak D match, TRBD2 (7 bases). The last part of the DNA fits TRBJ2-5 better; the J call may be wrong. CDR3 size: 15 residues. Germline CDR1 reads SNHLY; CDR2 reads FYNNEI. CDR3 nucleotides: TGTACCAGCACCAGAACCGGGGGGCAAGGAGAGACCCAGTACTTC. Translating it yields CTSTRTGGQGETQYF.

This clonotype was seen at least ten times. This chain connects TRBV20-1 to TRBJ2-7; 7 nucleotides match TRBD1. This CDR3 is built from 15 residues. CDR1 and CDR2 (germline): DFQATT, SNEGSKA (reference sequence). V gave up 3 bases and J gave up 0 bases; unmatched junction bases: 8. CDR3 bases: TGCAGTGCTAGTAGACAGGGTAAAGGCTCCTACGAGCAGTACTTC. Its translation: CSASRQGKGSYEQYF.